A selection of T cell receptor beta chains follows, all from one sample in a study of tumor and adjacent non-tumor tissue in lung cancer. In TCRdb, the multiplex PCR reads were re-called with MiXCR into one record per CDR3 protein. The table records some 78,000 distinct CDR3 sequences, over 80% of them present only once. Specimen: lung tumor tissue. The receptors stem from a woman aged 50 to 65 with non-small cell lung cancer. Each CDR3 is given with its conserved first and last residue. The order of the fields is clone size, V gene, J gene, D gene, CDR3 protein, CDR3 DNA. D genes are given only for firm matches. The size of a clone is reported for some rows only, either as once, few or many, or as a class for expanded clones.

clone_size: -
v_call: TRBV20-1
j_call: TRBJ2-1
d_call: TRBD2
cdr3_aa: CSARLGLLHNEQFF
cdr3_nt: TGCAGTGCTAGATTGGGACTATTACACAATGAGCAGTTTTTC

clone_size: -
v_call: TRBV29-1
j_call: TRBJ1-2
d_call: TRBD1
cdr3_aa: CSVARTGEGYTF
cdr3_nt: TGCAGCGTCGCCCGGACAGGCGAAGGCTACACCTTC

clone_size: -
v_call: TRBV7-9
j_call: TRBJ1-4
d_call: TRBD1
cdr3_aa: CASSQGQGGEKVFF
cdr3_nt: TGTGCCAGCAGCCAGGGACAGGGGGGTGAAAAAGTGTTTTTT

clone_size: -
v_call: TRBV29-1
j_call: TRBJ2-1
d_call: TRBD2
cdr3_aa: CSAEAFLAGVDEQFF
cdr3_nt: TGTAGCGCTGAAGCTTTCCTAGCGGGAGTGGATGAGCAGTTCTTC

clone_size: -
v_call: TRBV6-5
j_call: TRBJ2-1
d_call: TRBD1
cdr3_aa: CASSYSSGQGYYEQIF
cdr3_nt: TGTGCCAGCAGTTACTCTTCCGGACAGGGATACTATGAGCAGATCTTC

clone_size: -
v_call: TRBV5-1
j_call: TRBJ2-3
d_call: TRBD2
cdr3_aa: CASNSSTSGIGRADTQYF
cdr3_nt: TGTGCCAGCAATTCTTCGACTAGCGGGATAGGTCGGGCAGATACGCAGTATTTT

clone_size: -
v_call: TRBV13
j_call: TRBJ1-1
d_call: TRBD1
cdr3_aa: CASSLGSTGGNAEAFF
cdr3_nt: TGTGCTAGCAGCTTAGGATCGACAGGGGGAAACGCTGAAGCTTTCTTT

clone_size: -
v_call: TRBV20-1
j_call: TRBJ2-5
d_call: -
cdr3_aa: CSASHQQQKEIQYF
cdr3_nt: TGCAGTGCTAGTCATCAACAGCAAAAAGAGATCCAGTATTTC

clone_size: medium-sized
v_call: TRBV11-2
j_call: TRBJ2-3
d_call: TRBD2
cdr3_aa: CASSRGGYTQYF
cdr3_nt: TGTGCCAGCAGCCGCGGGGGATATACGCAGTATTTT

clone_size: -
v_call: TRBV20-1
j_call: TRBJ2-7
d_call: -
cdr3_aa: CNARDPTEDWSEQYF
cdr3_nt: TGCAACGCTAGAGACCCGACAGAGGACTGGTCCGAGCAGTACTTC

clone_size: -
v_call: TRBV12-3/TRBV12-4
j_call: TRBJ2-5
d_call: -
cdr3_aa: CASGLPGAFETQYF
cdr3_nt: TGTGCCAGCGGTTTACCTGGGGCCTTCGAGACCCAGTACTTC

clone_size: once
v_call: TRBV6-2/TRBV6-3
j_call: TRBJ2-5
d_call: -
cdr3_aa: CASSYGTGTQETQYF
cdr3_nt: TGTGCCAGCAGTTACGGTACTGGGACCCAAGAGACCCAGTACTTC

clone_size: -
v_call: TRBV29-1
j_call: TRBJ2-7
d_call: -
cdr3_aa: CSVVLVLVGGYEHYF
cdr3_nt: TGCAGCGTTGTCCTGGTGTTGGTAGGAGGCTACGAGCATTACTTC

clone_size: -
v_call: TRBV6-1
j_call: TRBJ2-7
d_call: TRBD1
cdr3_aa: CASSEGQGALHELYF
cdr3_nt: TGTGCCAGCAGTGAAGGGCAGGGGGCCTTACACGAGCTGTACTTC

clone_size: -
v_call: TRBV20-1
j_call: TRBJ1-1
d_call: -
cdr3_aa: CSGEGNNTEAFF
cdr3_nt: TGCAGTGGGGAGGGAAATAACACTGAAGCTTTCTTT

clone_size: -
v_call: TRBV28
j_call: TRBJ2-5
d_call: -
cdr3_aa: CASSLNNQETQYF
cdr3_nt: TGTGCCAGCAGTTTAAACAACCAAGAGACCCAGTACTTC

clone_size: -
v_call: TRBV11-3
j_call: TRBJ2-1
d_call: -
cdr3_aa: CASSLVQHNEQFF
cdr3_nt: TGTGCCAGCAGCTTAGTACAGCACAATGAGCAGTTCTTC

clone_size: -
v_call: TRBV6-5
j_call: TRBJ2-4
d_call: -
cdr3_aa: CASNIRGGAKNIQYF
cdr3_nt: TGTGCCAGCAATATTCGAGGGGGAGCCAAAAACATTCAATACTTC

clone_size: many
v_call: TRBV12-3/TRBV12-4
j_call: TRBJ2-3
d_call: -
cdr3_aa: CVSSSGTDTQYF
cdr3_nt: TGTGTCAGCAGTTCGGGTACAGATACGCAGTATTTT

clone_size: medium-sized
v_call: TRBV20-1
j_call: TRBJ2-1
d_call: -
cdr3_aa: CSARADPRRSNNEQFF
cdr3_nt: TGCAGTGCTAGAGCCGACCCCAGGCGGAGTAACAATGAGCAGTTCTTC

clone_size: -
v_call: TRBV10-3
j_call: TRBJ2-7
d_call: TRBD2
cdr3_aa: CAISAKAGRDLFHEQYF
cdr3_nt: TGTGCCATCAGTGCTAAAGCGGGACGGGACTTGTTCCACGAGCAGTACTTC